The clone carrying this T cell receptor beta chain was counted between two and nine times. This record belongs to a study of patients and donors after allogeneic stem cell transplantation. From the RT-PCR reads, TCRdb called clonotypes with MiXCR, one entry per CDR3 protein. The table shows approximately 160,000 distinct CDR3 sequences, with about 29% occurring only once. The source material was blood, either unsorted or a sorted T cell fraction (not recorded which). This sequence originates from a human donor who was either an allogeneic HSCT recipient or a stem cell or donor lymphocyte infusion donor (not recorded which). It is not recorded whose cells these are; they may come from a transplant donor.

The CDR3 nucleotides read TGTGCCAGCAACAGCAGTCCCTCCAATGAGCAGTTCTTC. Protein: CASNSSPSNEQFF. V gene TRBV12-3 or TRBV12-4 combines with J gene TRBJ2-1; D is unresolved. Trimming took 7 bases from V and 6 from J, leaving 13 bases between them. The CDR3 loop spans 13 amino acids.